The clone carrying this TCR beta chain was seen more than once but under ten times. Antigen specificity is unknown. Quantitative 5'-RACE with molecular barcodes generated TCR beta libraries. TCRdb itself ran the 5' RACE reads through MiXCR, one entry per CDR3 protein. The data contain around 100,000 distinct CDR3 sequences, under 30% of them singletons. This entry belongs to a study of CD8 T cells in ankylosing spondylitis. General study results and limits: A TCR beta motif of under 10 highly homologous variants appeared characteristic of ankylosing spondylitis blood. In the blood and synovial fluid of reactive arthritis, some motif variants had been previously reported.

This CDR3 is built from 12 residues. Germline lookup yields CDR1 SGHTA and CDR2 FQGNSA. The germline V and J ends were trimmed by 2 bases and 7 bases, with 7 bases remaining between them. The sequenced sample consisted of synovial fluid, either unsorted or a sorted T cell fraction (not recorded which). The source of this sequence is a male donor with ankylosing spondylitis. This chain joins TRBV7-2 and TRBJ2-3; the D is unclear. The CDR3 DNA is TGTGCCAGCAGCTTACGTAGCTATACGCAGTATTTT. This translates into CASSLRSYTQYF.